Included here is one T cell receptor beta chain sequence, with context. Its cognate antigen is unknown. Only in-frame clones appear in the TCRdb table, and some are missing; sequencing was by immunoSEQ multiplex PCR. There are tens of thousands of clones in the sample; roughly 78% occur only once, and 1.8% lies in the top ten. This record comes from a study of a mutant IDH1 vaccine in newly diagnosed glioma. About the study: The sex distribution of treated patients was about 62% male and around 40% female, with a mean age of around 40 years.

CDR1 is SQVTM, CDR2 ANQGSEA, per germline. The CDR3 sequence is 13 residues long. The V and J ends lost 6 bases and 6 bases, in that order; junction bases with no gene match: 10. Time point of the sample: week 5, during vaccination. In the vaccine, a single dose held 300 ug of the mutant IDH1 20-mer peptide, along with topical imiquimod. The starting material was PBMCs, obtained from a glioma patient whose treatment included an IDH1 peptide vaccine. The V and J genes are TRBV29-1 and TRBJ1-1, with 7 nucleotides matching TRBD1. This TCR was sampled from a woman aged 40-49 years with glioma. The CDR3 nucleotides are TGCAGCGTAAAGACAGGGTGGTTGTCTGAAGCTTTCTTT. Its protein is CSVKTGWLSEAFF. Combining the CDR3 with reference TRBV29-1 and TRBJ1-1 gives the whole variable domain SAVISQKPSRDICQRGTSLTIQCQVDSQVTMMFWYRQQPGQSLTLIATANQGSEATYESGFVIDKFPISRPNLTFSTLTVSNMSPEDSSIYLCSVKTGWLSEAFFGQGTRLTVV.